The next 23 T cell receptor beta chains were all read from a single sample in a study of blood T cells in healthy people across ages. It was with a sample-barcoded 5' primer and a J-beta primer mix that a second PCR of about 6 to 12 cycles was run. TCRdb processed the 5' RACE reads anew with MiXCR; each CDR3 protein has one entry. The data hold 1.5 million to 2 million distinct CDR3 sequences, with around 48% observed a single time. Specimen: blood. These receptors all stem from a woman aged 40 to 50 in good health.

The CDR3 spells CASSPPGQLRSNIQYF. In nucleotides, the CDR3 is TGTGCCAGCTCACCACCGGGACAATTAAGGTCAAACATTCAGTACTTC. The V gene is TRBV18, the J gene TRBJ2-4; perhaps TRBD1 as D (6 bases). This CDR3 is 16 amino acids long. CDR1 and CDR2 (germline): KGHSH, LQKENI. The V gene lost 0 bases and the J gene lost 6 bases, with 15 bases spanning the gap. Looking up the rest from reference TRBV18 and TRBJ2-4 gives the full variable domain: NAGVMQNPRHLVRRRGQEARLRCSPMKGHSHVYWYRQLPEEGLKFMVYLQKENIIDESGMPKERFSAEFPKEGPSILRIQQVVRGDSAAYFCASSPPGQLRSNIQYFGAGTRLSVL.

This clonotype was seen more than once but under ten times. The chain recombines TRBV20-1 with TRBJ2-1; D remains ambiguous. The CDR3 length is 14 residues. The germline V gene encodes CDR1 DFQATT and CDR2 SNEGSKA (reference sequence). Here the CDR3 DNA reads TGCAAAGCGTTCTCGACGAGCTCCTACAATGAGCAGTTCTTC. Amino acid sequence: CKAFSTSSYNEQFF.

This clonotype came up many times. The genes are TRBV5-1 and TRBJ2-5; TRBD2 is a possible D gene (5 bases). Germline loops: CDR1 SGHRS, CDR2 YFSETQ. Trimming took off 5 bases at V and 1 base at J, with 12 bases between the two ends. CDR3 length: 14 amino acids. CDR3 in DNA: TGCGCCAGCAGTCAAGGACTCCCCCAAGAGACCCAGTACTTC. Protein: CASSQGLPQETQYF.

CDR3: CASSYPGRPTNEKLFF. CDR3 DNA sequence: TGTGCCAGCAGTTACCCCGGACGACCAACTAATGAAAAACTGTTTTTT. The gene calls are TRBV6-6 and TRBJ1-4; D uncertain. V shed 2 bases and J shed 0 bases, with 10 bases lying between them. The germline gives CDR1 MNHNY, CDR2 SVGAGI (reference sequence). This CDR3 comprises 16 residues.

A few counts support this clonotype. This chain uses TRBV29-1 with TRBJ1-2; the match to TRBD1 covers 8 bases. The CDR3 contains 13 residues. V shed 8 bases, J shed 3 bases, and the junction held 8 bases outside the gene matches. Germline V gene data show CDR1 as SQVTM and CDR2 as ANQGSEA. The CDR3, as DNA: TGCAGCACTAAAACACAGGGGGACTATGGCTACACCTTC. This translates into CSTKTQGDYGYTF.

This clonotype was counted a few times. This sequence joins TRBV7-2 and TRBJ2-1, with D unresolved. The J call could be wrong; TRBJ2-7 is a better fit for the DNA end. The CDR3 has 15 amino acids. Germline assignment: CDR1 SGHTA and CDR2 FQGNSA. CDR3 sequence reads: CASSRRVSSYNEQYF. In nucleotides, the CDR3 is TGTGCCAGCAGCCGACGAGTAAGCTCCTACAATGAGCAGTACTTC.

The gene calls are TRBV6-1 and TRBJ2-7, with D hard to call. In germline, CDR1 is MNHNS, CDR2 SASEGT. V lost 2 bases, J lost 2 bases, and 7 bases lay in between. This CDR3 spans 13 amino acids. The CDR3, as DNA: TGTGCCAGCAGTGAAATTACAGCCTACGAGCAGTACTTC. This sequence encodes CASSEITAYEQYF.

This clonotype was recorded a few times. The chain uses TRBV7-9 and TRBJ2-7; D is ambiguous. The J call may be wrong; the DNA end is better matched by TRBJ2-5. CDR3 length: 11 residues. Germline-derived CDR1 and CDR2 are SEHNR and FQNEAQ (reference sequence). The CDR3 region has the DNA TGTGCCAGCAGCCGCGGTTTGACCCAGTACTTC. This codes for CASSRGLTQYF.

This clonotype occurred a few times. The chain joins TRBV15 to TRBJ2-7, with TRBD1 matching 10 bases. Germline trimming cut 4 bases from V and 6 bases from J; bases unmatched to any gene: 9. The length of the CDR3 is 15 residues. The germline V gene has CDR1 LNHNV and CDR2 YYDKDF (reference sequence). The CDR3 coding sequence is TGTGCCACCAGCACTACCGGGACAGGGGATACCGAGCAGTACTTC. Encoded protein: CATSTTGTGDTEQYF. The full variable domain, with the rest looked up from reference TRBV15 and TRBJ2-7, is DAMVIQNPRYQVTQFGKPVTLSCSQTLNHNVMYWYQQKSSQAPKLLFHYYDKDFNNEADTPDNFQSRRPNTSFCFLDIRSPGLGDTAMYLCATSTTGTGDTEQYFGPGTRLTVT.

Concerning this clonotype itself: Relative to the germline gene, one junction end is altered; a read error may explain this. The chain joins TRBV2 to TRBJ2-4; a weak D match, TRBD2 (5 bases). Germline CDR1 reads SNHLY; CDR2 reads FYNNEI. There are 13 residues in the CDR3. Here the CDR3 reads CASILDTKNIQYF. CDR3 coding DNA: TGTGCGAGCATACTAGACACCAAAAACATTCAGTACTTC. The whole variable domain, filled in from reference TRBV2 and TRBJ2-4, reads EPEVTQTPSHQVTQMGQEVILRCVPISNHLYFYWYRQILGQKVEFLVSFYNNEISEKSEIFDDQFSVERPDGSNFTLKIRSTKLEDSAMYFCASILDTKNIQYFGAGTRLSVL.

The CDR3 region is CSGGGQGHEQFF. CDR3 in DNA: TGCAGCGGGGGGGGACAGGGGCATGAGCAGTTCTTC. The J gene is TRBJ2-1, the V gene TRBV29-1; 10 bases map to TRBD1. Germline assignment: CDR1 SQVTM and CDR2 ANQGSEA. The CDR3 contains 12 residues. Trimming took 7 bases from V and 8 from J; bases not matched to a gene: 5.

The chain carries TRBV5-1 and TRBJ2-1, with D perhaps TRBD2 (6 bases). This CDR3 comprises 14 residues. Per the germline V gene, CDR1 is SGHRS and CDR2 is YFSETQ. V lost 4 bases and J 8 bases, leaving 16 bases between the germline ends. CDR3 residues: CASSGGTRNDEQFF. CDR3 bases: TGCGCCAGCAGCGGAGGGACTCGCAACGATGAGCAGTTCTTC. The entire variable domain, with the rest obtained from reference TRBV5-1 and TRBJ2-1, is as follows: KAGVTQTPRYLIKTRGQQVTLSCSPISGHRSVSWYQQTPGQGLQFLFEYFSETQRNKGNFPGRFSGRQFSNSRSEMNVSTLELGDSALYLCASSGGTRNDEQFFGPGTRLTVL.

The CDR3 here is CASSQANSEYEQYF. DNA for the CDR3: TGTGCCAGCAGCCAAGCGAATAGCGAATACGAGCAGTACTTC. V and J are TRBV4-2 and TRBJ2-7, with D tentatively TRBD2 (5 bases). The CDR3 has 14 residues. Germline V gene lookup returns CDR1 LGHNA and CDR2 YNFKEQ. V lost 1 base, J lost 4 bases, and 11 bases lay in between.

In this sample, this clonotype turned up a few times. This chain joins TRBV7-9 and TRBJ2-1; TRBD2 is a possible D gene (7 bases). The V and J ends lost 5 bases and 4 bases respectively, with 21 bases between them. CDR3 size: 17 residues. Germline V gene data show CDR1 as SEHNR and CDR2 as FQNEAQ (reference sequence). CDR3 loop: CASSPGSGGGLYNEQFF. The CDR3 DNA follows: TGTGCCAGCAGCCCCGGATCGGGCGGGGGCCTGTACAATGAGCAGTTCTTC.

This clonotype came up a few times. The chain is built from TRBV7-2 and TRBJ2-4, with a possible D match to TRBD2 (6 bases). CDR3 length: 14 residues. V gave up 1 base and J gave up 9 bases, with 13 bases separating them. Germline CDR1 and CDR2: SGHTA and FQGNSA. Here the CDR3 DNA reads TGTGCCAGCAGCTTAGGACGGAGGGCCGGCATTCAGTACTTC. Translated, it gives CASSLGRRAGIQYF.

This clonotype was seen a few times. The chain uses TRBV7-9 and TRBJ2-5, with D hard to call. The J call may not be correct, given that the DNA end is closer to TRBJ2-7. Germline CDR1 reads SEHNR; CDR2 reads FQNEAQ (reference sequence). The CDR3 length is 13 residues. The CDR3 DNA follows: TGTGCCAGCAGCATCGTCGTTCCGGGCGAGCAGTACTTC. It codes for CASSIVVPGEQYF.

This clonotype was detected only a few times. This chain connects TRBV29-1 to TRBJ2-5; a weak D match, TRBD1 (5 bases). Per the germline V gene, CDR1 is SQVTM and CDR2 is ANQGSEA. Trimming stripped 4 bases from V and 0 bases from J, with 12 bases between. This CDR3 comprises 14 residues. The CDR3 spells CSVVVGRDQETQYF. Written as DNA, the CDR3 is TGCAGCGTTGTCGTAGGCAGGGACCAAGAGACCCAGTACTTC. The whole variable domain, filled in from reference TRBV29-1 and TRBJ2-5, reads SAVISQKPSRDICQRGTSLTIQCQVDSQVTMMFWYRQQPGQSLTLIATANQGSEATYESGFVIDKFPISRPNLTFSTLTVSNMSPEDSSIYLCSVVVGRDQETQYFGPGTRLLVL.

This chain joins TRBV10-1 and TRBJ2-3; D perhaps matches TRBD1 (5 bases). Germline V lookup: CDR1 WNHNN, CDR2 SYGVQD (reference sequence). CDR3 length: 15 residues. V lost 11 bases and J lost 4, with 22 bases in between. Here the CDR3 DNA reads TGCGCCGGTCTATCAGGACAAATCCCCCCAGATACGCAGTATTTT. This encodes CAGLSGQIPPDTQYF.

The CDR3 DNA sequence: TGCAGCGGGGACAGCTCTGGGGCCAACGTCCTGACTTTC. Its translation is CSGDSSGANVLTF. J is TRBJ2-6 and V is TRBV29-1; 7 bases are shared with TRBD1. Trimming at V came to 7 bases and at J to 0 bases, leaving 0 bases not matched to a gene. Germline V gives CDR1 SQVTM, CDR2 ANQGSEA. The CDR3 is made up of 13 amino acids.

The chain is built from TRBV20-1 and TRBJ1-2; D is unclear. This CDR3 contains 13 residues. Trimming pared 0 bases from V and 2 bases from J, leaving 7 bases between. The germline V gene encodes CDR1 DFQATT and CDR2 SNEGSKA (reference sequence). The CDR3, as DNA: TGCAGTGCTAGAGATTCCTGGAACTATGGCTACACCTTC. Its translation is CSARDSWNYGYTF.

This clonotype was found once. In nucleotides, the CDR3 is TGTGCCAGCCTGACGGGCACCAGCTCCTACAATGAGCAGTACTTC. Its protein is CASLTGTSSYNEQYF. The V and J genes are TRBV12-3 or TRBV12-4 and TRBJ2-1, with D unclear. Judging by the DNA end, TRBJ2-7 fits better; the J call may be wrong. CDR3 length: 15 amino acids.

The chain recombines TRBV20-1 with TRBJ2-6; 9 bases map to TRBD1. The CDR3 totals 19 residues. Germline V gives CDR1 DFQATT, CDR2 SNEGSKA (reference sequence). J gave up 0 bases and V 0 bases, and 9 bases lay outside the gene matches. The DNA for the CDR3 is TGCAGTGCTAGAGATGTAAGGGACAGGGAACGCTCTGGGGCCAACGTCCTGACTTTC. Amino acids: CSARDVRDRERSGANVLTF.

CDR3 amino acids: CASSLSIGSQETQYF. The CDR3 nucleotides read TGTGCCAGCAGCTTAAGTATTGGCTCCCAAGAGACCCAGTACTTC. This chain joins TRBV11-2 and TRBJ2-5, with D hard to call. Germline V gene sequence: CDR1 SGHAT, CDR2 FQNNGV. Trimming shortened V by 2 bases and J by 1 base, and 11 bases separated the two germline ends. The CDR3 runs to 15 residues. The whole variable domain, filled in from reference TRBV11-2 and TRBJ2-5, reads EAGVAQSPRYKIIEKRQSVAFWCNPISGHATLYWYQQILGQGPKLLIQFQNNGVVDDSQLPKDRFSAERLKGVDSTLKIQPAKLEDSAVYLCASSLSIGSQETQYFGPGTRLLVL.